This T cell receptor (beta chain) appears in the sequencing data of a study of PD-1 blockade in classical Hodgkin lymphoma. A note on this clone: Its antigen remains unknown.

Clones were sequenced by immunoSEQ multiplex PCR, and TCRdb holds only the in-frame ones, with some missing. The sample carries approximately 26,000 clones, 91% recorded once. The time point was: newly diagnosed, previously untreated cHL patient sample. It was by magnetic negative selection that CD4+ T cells were purified from thawed PBMCs. Newly diagnosed classical Hodgkin lymphoma PBMCs, still untreated, provided the comparison samples. Study-wide findings and caveats: Repertoires differed for reasons still undefined, possibly disease activity or prior therapy. Before treatment, TCR diversity in newly diagnosed patients was reportedly lower than in healthy donors.

This TCR was recovered from a human donor with classical Hodgkin lymphoma. Sample: CD4+ T cells from blood.

The CDR3 sequence: CASSLGWASYEQYF. The CDR3 DNA is TGCGCCAGCAGCCTAGGGTGGGCATCCTACGAGCAGTACTTC. The chain has TRBV4-1 and TRBJ2-7, with unresolved D. Germline V gene data show CDR1 as MGHRA and CDR2 as YSYEKL. The ends were cut back, 4 bases at V and 1 base at J, with 11 bases in the middle. The CDR3 loop spans 14 amino acids.